This T cell receptor (beta chain) was sequenced for a study of blood T cell repertoires in COVID-19 (TCRdb year 2020). Regarding the study in general: The collaborator samples originated in the United States, Italy and Spain and spanned the acute and convalescent phases of COVID-19. A de-identified subject ID, COVID-19 status, age in years and sex were almost always included in the sample metadata. The material from the prospective study consisted of cDNA or gDNA derived from T cells, B-cell-depleted T cells, or PBMCs. Where available, HLA class I and class II types were taken from metadata supplied by the sample provider and were not determined by assay-based typing. Samples were obtained from the ongoing ImmuneRACE study (first 160 participants) and from roughly 1,300 subjects provided by 6 global collaborators. The repertoires were made available in a free public database intended to serve as a resource for research on the immune response to SARS-CoV-2. Subjects who had been exposed to COVID-19, were actively infected with it, or had recovered from it provided the deeply sampled blood TCRbeta repertoires that made up the dataset. General conclusions and limits of the study: The quantity of clinical and demographic metadata differed by source and by participant and was supplied without curation.

TCRbeta CDR3 regions were amplified from genomic DNA by means of the immunoSEQ Assay, a bias-controlled multiplex PCR. In the original analysis: Nucleated cell counts per sample were estimated from amplification of reference gene primers within the assay. To quantify the absolute abundance of each unique TCRbeta CDR3 rearrangement, sequence reads were collapsed and filtered. For each sample, productive Simpson clonality was calculated as the square root of Simpson's diversity index over productive rearrangements. In its TCRdb copy, this immuneACCESS table keeps in-frame sequences only and misses some clones. Where compared with another copy, unresolved V genes explain less than half of these, and the others have no known cause. V, J and clone size reflect that table, while D and trimming were determined from the DNA. For this sample the table gives some 190,000 clones, of which roughly three quarters were detected only once. 13% to 15% of the sample is in the top ten clones.

To note about this clone: Its cognate antigen has yet to be identified. The record has no base qualities; no much larger clone is one base away.

Counted from cysteine to phenylalanine, this CDR3 has 14 amino acids. The kept DNA is CDR3 alone, 42 bases in frame from the first base. CDR1 and CDR2, looked up from the germline V gene, are SGDLS and YYNGEE. V lost 4 bases and J lost 6 bases, and the count of bases not matched to a germline gene is 5. Enrolling through a virtual design, the prospective study's participants ranged in age from roughly 18 to 89 years and lived across about two dozen United States geographic areas. To assign participants to cohorts, the prospective study relied on clinical history that participants themselves reported in a screening survey and a study questionnaire. A participant counted as exposed if, within 2 weeks of entering the study, that participant had been in contact with someone who had a PCR-confirmed or clinician-diagnosed COVID-19 case. In the prospective study, whole blood, serum and a nasopharyngeal or oropharyngeal swab were collected from each participant by mobile phlebotomists. Additional blood draws and questionnaires over an approximately 2-month period could optionally be provided by prospective study participants. Before DNA extraction, prospective study blood samples were shipped either frozen or at room temperature.

This receptor chain uses TRBV9 and TRBJ1-4, with 8 central nucleotides matching TRBD1. This clonotype was sampled from a man aged 60 to 69 who had been exposed to COVID-19. Sequencing input: PBMCs or T cells enriched from blood (not recorded which). The CDR3 region has the sequence CASSPTGAYEKLFF. The sequenced DNA: TGTGCCAGCAGCCCGACAGGGGCATATGAAAAACTGTTTTTT.